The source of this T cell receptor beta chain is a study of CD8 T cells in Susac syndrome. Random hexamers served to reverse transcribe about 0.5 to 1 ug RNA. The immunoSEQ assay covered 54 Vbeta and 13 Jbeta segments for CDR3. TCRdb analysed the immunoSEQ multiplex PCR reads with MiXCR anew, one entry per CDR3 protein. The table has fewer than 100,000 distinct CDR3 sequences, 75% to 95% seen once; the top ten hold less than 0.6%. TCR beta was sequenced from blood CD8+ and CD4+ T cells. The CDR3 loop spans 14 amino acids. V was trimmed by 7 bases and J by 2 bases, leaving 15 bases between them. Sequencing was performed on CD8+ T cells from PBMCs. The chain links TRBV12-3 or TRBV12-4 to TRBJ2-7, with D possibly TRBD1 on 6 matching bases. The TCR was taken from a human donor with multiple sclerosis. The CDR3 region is CASTRRDTPYEQYF. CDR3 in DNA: TGTGCCAGCACCAGAAGGGACACCCCCTACGAGCAGTACTTC.